The entry below describes one TCR beta chain. These data come from a study of blood T cell repertoires in COVID-19. Seattle enrolled patients during active infection and tracked them longitudinally. V gave up 2 bases and J gave up 11 bases; unmatched junction bases: 17. This CDR3 has 16 amino acids. The germline gives CDR1 MNHEY, CDR2 SVGAGI. Sequenced by immunoSEQ multiplex PCR; TCRdb stores in-frame clones only, minus some. The table includes roughly 160,000 clones, 85% to 90% detected once. The source of this sequence is an elderly woman with COVID-19, enrolled during active disease. The source material was peripheral blood. V is TRBV6-5 and J is TRBJ1-1; 7 bases align to TRBD1. CDR3 DNA: TGTGCCAGCAGTTACGGAGCACACAGGGGAGGAGGGAGGGCTTTCTTT. Translation: CASSYGAHRGGGRAFF.